The clone carrying this TCR beta chain has just a few counts. The antigen remains unidentified. 13 Jbeta primers and 60 Vbeta primers were used for the PCR. The assay was immunoSEQ multiplex PCR, and TCRdb's table has in-frame clones only and misses some. This table has 150,000 to 200,000 clones, approximately 88% appearing once. This specimen comes from a study of cytomegalovirus exposure and HLA in healthy donors. Whole-study results and caveats: Analysis performed later showed TCR beta chains linked to HLA being more clonally expanded than equally common others.

CDR1 is MNHNY, CDR2 SVGAGI, per germline (reference sequence). With 2 bases clipped from V and 4 bases from J, the junction kept 5 bases outside the gene matches. This CDR3 is built from 15 residues. The V and J genes are TRBV6-6 and TRBJ1-2, with 9 nucleotides matching TRBD1. Sequencing was carried out using PBMCs. The receptor comes from a woman younger than 35 in good health and CMV-seronegative. In nucleotides, the CDR3 is TGTGCCAGCAGTTACACCACAGGGGGCGGCTATGGCTACACCTTC. Translation: CASSYTTGGGYGYTF.